The following is a TCR beta chain sequence with its context. This sample was included in a study of blood T cell repertoires in COVID-19. This table comes from immunoSEQ multiplex PCR, and its TCRdb copy is limited to in-frame clones, with some not included. The sample holds a few hundred thousand clones, around 82% seen once. The source of this sequence is a human donor in a cohort sampled during active COVID-19. The sequenced sample consisted of peripheral blood.

CDR3 protein: CASSYGTGATNEKLFF. CDR3 nucleotides: TGTGCCAGCAGTTACGGGACAGGGGCAACTAATGAAAAACTGTTTTTT. The V gene is TRBV2, the J gene TRBJ1-4, with 10 nucleotides matching TRBD1. Germline-derived CDR1 and CDR2 are SNHLY and FYNNEI. The V segment lost 5 bases and the J segment 0 bases; nucleotides outside the gene matches: 3. This CDR3 is 16 amino acids long.